A selection of T cell receptor beta chains follows, all from one sample in a study of shared clonotypes between healthy human individuals. This table comes from immunoSEQ multiplex PCR, and its TCRdb copy is limited to in-frame clones, with some not included. The sample includes about 680,000 clones, about 91% of them seen just once. Sample: naive CD8+ T cells sorted from blood. The source is a man aged 25-40 years in good health. The CDR3 runs from the conserved cysteine through the conserved F or W. The D gene is left open where the match is weak. The size field is filled for only some rows; it gives once, few, many or a size class.

CDR3	D	size	V	J	length
CASSFWGGHQETQYF	TRBD2	medium-sized	TRBV11-2	TRBJ2-5	15
CASSETIQRRGYLNEQYF	-	-	TRBV6-1	TRBJ2-7	18
CASSPLSPAFPSTDTQYF	-	-	TRBV28	TRBJ2-3	18
CASSGLAGGPDTQYF	TRBD2	many	TRBV6-1	TRBJ2-3	15
CSAQGLAVYEQYF	TRBD2	-	TRBV29-1	TRBJ2-7	13
CASSFSGRYTGELFF	TRBD2	-	TRBV14	TRBJ2-2	15
CASSLEAGGNYGYTF	TRBD1	-	TRBV5-1	TRBJ1-2	15
CASSRENEQFF	-	once	TRBV7-9	TRBJ2-1	11
CAIGLAGGSYEQYF	TRBD2	-	TRBV7-2	TRBJ2-7	14
CASSLTGQSGNTIYF	-	-	TRBV9	TRBJ1-3	15
CASSEQGYDEQFF	-	-	TRBV9	TRBJ2-1	13
CASSLGTGSYGYTF	-	-	TRBV11-2	TRBJ1-2	14
CASNHDRVATSYEQYF	TRBD1	-	TRBV11-2	TRBJ2-7	16
CASSGGTHYEQYF	-	once	TRBV6-1	TRBJ2-7	13
CSVDQRAEAFF	-	-	TRBV29-1	TRBJ1-1	11